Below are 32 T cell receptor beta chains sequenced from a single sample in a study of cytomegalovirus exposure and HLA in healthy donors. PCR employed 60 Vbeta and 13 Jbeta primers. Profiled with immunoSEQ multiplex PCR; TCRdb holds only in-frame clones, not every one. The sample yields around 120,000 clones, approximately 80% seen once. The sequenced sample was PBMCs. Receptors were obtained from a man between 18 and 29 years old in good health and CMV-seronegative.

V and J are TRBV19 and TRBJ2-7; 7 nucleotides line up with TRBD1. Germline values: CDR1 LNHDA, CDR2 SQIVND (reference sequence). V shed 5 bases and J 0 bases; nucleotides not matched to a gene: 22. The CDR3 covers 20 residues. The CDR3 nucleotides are TGTGCCAGTAGTCCCTCAGCCCACAGGGGCTCTTTCCCCAGCTCCTACGAGCAGTACTTC. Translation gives CASSPSAHRGSFPSSYEQYF.

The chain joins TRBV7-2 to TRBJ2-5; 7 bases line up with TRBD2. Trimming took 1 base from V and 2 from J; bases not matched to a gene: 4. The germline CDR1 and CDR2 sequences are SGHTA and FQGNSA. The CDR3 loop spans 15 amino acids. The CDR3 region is CASSLGTSKQETQYF. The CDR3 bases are TGTGCCAGCAGCTTAGGGACTAGTAAGCAAGAGACCCAGTACTTC.

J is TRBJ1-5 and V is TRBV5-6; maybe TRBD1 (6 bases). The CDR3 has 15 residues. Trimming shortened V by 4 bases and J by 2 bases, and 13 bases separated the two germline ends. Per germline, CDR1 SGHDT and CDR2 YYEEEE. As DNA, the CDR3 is TGTGCCAGCAGCGCCCGCAGGGGCGGCAATCAGCCCCAGCATTTT. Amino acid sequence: CASSARRGGNQPQHF.

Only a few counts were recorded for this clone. CDR3 DNA sequence: TGCGCCAGCAGCCAAGATTTATTCTTGGGCGGGGGAGTGGGACTGTTTTTT. Encoded protein: CASSQDLFLGGGVGLFF. V usage is TRBV4-3 and J usage is TRBJ1-4, with D possibly matching TRBD1 (5 bases). The CDR3 extends over 17 amino acids. With 0 bases removed from V and 13 bases from J, the gap between germline ends came to 24 bases. Germline V gene sequence: CDR1 LGHNA, CDR2 YSLEER.

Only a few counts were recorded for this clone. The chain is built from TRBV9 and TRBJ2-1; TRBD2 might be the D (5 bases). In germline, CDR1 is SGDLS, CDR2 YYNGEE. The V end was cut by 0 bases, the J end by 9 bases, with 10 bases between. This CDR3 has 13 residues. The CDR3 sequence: CASSVDDYREQFF. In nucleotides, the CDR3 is TGTGCCAGCAGCGTAGACGACTACCGTGAGCAGTTCTTC.

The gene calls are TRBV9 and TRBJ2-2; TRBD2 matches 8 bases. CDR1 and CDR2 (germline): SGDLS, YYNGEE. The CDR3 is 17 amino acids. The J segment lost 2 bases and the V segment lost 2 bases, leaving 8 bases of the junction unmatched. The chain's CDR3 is CASSVDGGAINTGELFF. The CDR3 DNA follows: TGTGCCAGCAGCGTTGACGGGGGGGCTATTAACACCGGGGAGCTGTTTTTT.

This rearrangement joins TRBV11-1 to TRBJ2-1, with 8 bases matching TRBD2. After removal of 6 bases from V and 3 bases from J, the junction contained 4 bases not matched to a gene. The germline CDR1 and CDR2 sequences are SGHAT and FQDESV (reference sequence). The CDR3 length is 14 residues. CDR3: CASRTGGDYNEQFF. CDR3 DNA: TGTGCCAGCAGGACGGGGGGGGACTACAATGAGCAGTTCTTC. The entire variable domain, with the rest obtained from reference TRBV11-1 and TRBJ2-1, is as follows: EAEVAQSPRYKITEKSQAVAFWCDPISGHATLYWYRQILGQGPELLVQFQDESVVDDSQLPKDRFSAERLKGVDSTLKIQPAELGDSAMYLCASRTGGDYNEQFFGPGTRLTVL.

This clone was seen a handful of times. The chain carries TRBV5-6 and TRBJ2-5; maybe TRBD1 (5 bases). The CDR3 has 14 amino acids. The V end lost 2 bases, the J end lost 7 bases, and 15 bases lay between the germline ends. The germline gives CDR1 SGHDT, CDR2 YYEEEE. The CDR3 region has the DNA TGTGCCAGCAGCTTTCGGACGGCGACAGCGACCCAGTACTTC. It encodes CASSFRTATATQYF.

The DNA for the CDR3 is TGTGCCAGCAGCATTAGAGTCCAGAGGGCGCTTTCTACGCAGTATTTT. Translation gives CASSIRVQRALSTQYF. The chain has TRBV7-8 and TRBJ2-3; possible D gene TRBD2, 5 bases. The V gene's germline CDR1 is SGHVS and CDR2 FQNEAQ. V gave up 5 bases and J gave up 8 bases, with 23 bases separating them. This CDR3 has 16 residues.

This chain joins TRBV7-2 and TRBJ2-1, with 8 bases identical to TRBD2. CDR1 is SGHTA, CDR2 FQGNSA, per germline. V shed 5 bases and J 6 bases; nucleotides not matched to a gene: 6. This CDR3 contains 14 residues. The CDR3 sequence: CASSQVGLVNEQFF. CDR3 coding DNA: TGTGCCAGCAGCCAAGTGGGACTAGTCAATGAGCAGTTCTTC.

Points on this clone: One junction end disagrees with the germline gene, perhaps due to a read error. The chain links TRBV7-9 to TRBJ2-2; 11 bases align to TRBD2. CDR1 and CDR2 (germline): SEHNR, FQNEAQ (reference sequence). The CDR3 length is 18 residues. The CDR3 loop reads CSSSSRGSGTSGTGELFF. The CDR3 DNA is TGTTCCAGCAGCTCTCGGGGCAGCGGGACTAGCGGAACCGGGGAGCTGTTTTTT.

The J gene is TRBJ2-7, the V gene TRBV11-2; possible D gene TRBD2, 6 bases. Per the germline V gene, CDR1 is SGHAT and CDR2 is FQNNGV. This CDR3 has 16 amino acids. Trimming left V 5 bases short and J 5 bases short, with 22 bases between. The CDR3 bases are TGTGCCAGCAGCCTCGAGCCGGGACTCTTAAAGGACGAGCAGTACTTC. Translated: CASSLEPGLLKDEQYF.

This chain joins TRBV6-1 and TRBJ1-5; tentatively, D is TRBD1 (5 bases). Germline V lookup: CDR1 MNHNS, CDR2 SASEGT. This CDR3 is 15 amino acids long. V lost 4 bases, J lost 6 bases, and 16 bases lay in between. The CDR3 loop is CASSGEGGARQPQHF. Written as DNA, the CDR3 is TGTGCCAGCAGTGGGGAAGGAGGGGCCCGTCAGCCCCAGCATTTT.

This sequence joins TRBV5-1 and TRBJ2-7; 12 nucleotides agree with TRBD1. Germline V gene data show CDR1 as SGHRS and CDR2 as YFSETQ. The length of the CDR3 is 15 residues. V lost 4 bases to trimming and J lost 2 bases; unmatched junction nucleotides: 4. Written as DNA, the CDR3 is TGCGCCAGCAGCCGCGGGACAGGGGGCGCCTACGAGCAGTACTTC. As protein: CASSRGTGGAYEQYF. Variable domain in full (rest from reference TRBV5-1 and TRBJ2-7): KAGVTQTPRYLIKTRGQQVTLSCSPISGHRSVSWYQQTPGQGLQFLFEYFSETQRNKGNFPGRFSGRQFSNSRSEMNVSTLELGDSALYLCASSRGTGGAYEQYFGPGTRLTVT.

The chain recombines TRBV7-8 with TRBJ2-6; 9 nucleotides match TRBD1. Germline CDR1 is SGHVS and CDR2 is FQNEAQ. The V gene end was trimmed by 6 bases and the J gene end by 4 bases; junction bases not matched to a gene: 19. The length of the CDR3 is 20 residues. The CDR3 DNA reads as TGTGCCAGCAGACTTCTCCCCGGACAGGGGAGGGTTGGCGGGGCCAACGTCCTGACTTTC. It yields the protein CASRLLPGQGRVGGANVLTF.

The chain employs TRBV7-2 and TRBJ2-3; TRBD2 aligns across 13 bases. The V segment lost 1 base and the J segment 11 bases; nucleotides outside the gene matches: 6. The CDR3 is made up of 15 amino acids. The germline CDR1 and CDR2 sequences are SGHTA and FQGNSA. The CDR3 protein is CASSLGGTSGKMQYF. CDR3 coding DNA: TGTGCCAGCAGCTTAGGGGGGACTAGCGGGAAAATGCAGTATTTT.

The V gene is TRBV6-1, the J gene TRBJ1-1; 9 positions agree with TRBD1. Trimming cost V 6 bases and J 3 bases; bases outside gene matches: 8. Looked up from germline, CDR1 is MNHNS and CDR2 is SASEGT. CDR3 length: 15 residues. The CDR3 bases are TGTGCCAGCAGCCCCGGGACAGGGTACGACACTGAAGCTTTCTTT. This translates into CASSPGTGYDTEAFF.

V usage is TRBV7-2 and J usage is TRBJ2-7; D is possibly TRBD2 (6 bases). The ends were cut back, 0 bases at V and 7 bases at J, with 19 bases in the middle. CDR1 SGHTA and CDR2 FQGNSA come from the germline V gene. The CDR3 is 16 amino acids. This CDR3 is CASSLAGGSDLGEQYF. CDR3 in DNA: TGTGCCAGCAGCTTAGCGGGGGGTTCCGACTTGGGGGAGCAGTACTTC.

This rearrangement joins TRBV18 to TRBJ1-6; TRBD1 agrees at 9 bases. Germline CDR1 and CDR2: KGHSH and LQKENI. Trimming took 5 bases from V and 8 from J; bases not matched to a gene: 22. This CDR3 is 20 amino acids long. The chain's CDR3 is CASSSLSGQGLETWYSPLHF. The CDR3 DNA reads TGTGCCAGCTCATCCTTATCGGGACAGGGACTCGAAACCTGGTATTCACCCCTCCACTTT.

The chain's CDR3 is CASSFPMSEAFF. The CDR3 DNA reads TGTGCCAGCAGCTTCCCCATGTCTGAAGCTTTCTTT. The chain couples TRBV7-9 to TRBJ1-1; D is unclear. The CDR3 has 12 amino acids. The V end lost 3 bases, the J end lost 6 bases, and 8 bases lay between the germline ends. Germline lookup yields CDR1 SEHNR and CDR2 FQNEAQ (reference sequence).

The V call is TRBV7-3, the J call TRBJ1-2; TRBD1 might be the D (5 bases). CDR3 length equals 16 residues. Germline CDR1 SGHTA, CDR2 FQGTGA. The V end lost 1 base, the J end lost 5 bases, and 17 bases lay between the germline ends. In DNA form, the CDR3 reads TGTGCCAGCAGCTTAAGGGGCGGATTGGGGATTTATGGCTACACCTTC. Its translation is CASSLRGGLGIYGYTF.

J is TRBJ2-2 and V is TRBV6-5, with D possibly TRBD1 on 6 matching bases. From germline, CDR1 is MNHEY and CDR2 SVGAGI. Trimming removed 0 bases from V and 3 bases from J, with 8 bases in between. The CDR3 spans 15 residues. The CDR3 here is CASSYSDSYTGELFF. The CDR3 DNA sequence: TGTGCCAGCAGTTACTCGGACAGTTACACCGGGGAGCTGTTTTTT.

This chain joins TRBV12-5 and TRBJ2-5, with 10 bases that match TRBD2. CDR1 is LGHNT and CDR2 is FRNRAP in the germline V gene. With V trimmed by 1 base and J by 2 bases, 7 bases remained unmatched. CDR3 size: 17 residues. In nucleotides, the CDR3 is TGTGCTAGTGGTTTGGGGGCTAGCGGGGGACTTCAAGAGACCCAGTACTTC. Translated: CASGLGASGGLQETQYF.

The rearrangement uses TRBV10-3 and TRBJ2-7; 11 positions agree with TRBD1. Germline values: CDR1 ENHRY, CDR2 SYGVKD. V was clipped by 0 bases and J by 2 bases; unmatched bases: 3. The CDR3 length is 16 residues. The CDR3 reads CAISESGTGGPYEQYF. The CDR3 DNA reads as TGTGCCATCAGTGAGTCCGGGACAGGGGGGCCCTACGAGCAGTACTTC.

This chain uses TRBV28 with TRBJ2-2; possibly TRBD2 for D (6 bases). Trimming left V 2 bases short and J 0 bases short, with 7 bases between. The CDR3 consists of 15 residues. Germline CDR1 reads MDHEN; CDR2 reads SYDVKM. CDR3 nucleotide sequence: TGTGCCAGCAGTTTAGGGGGGTCGAACACCGGGGAGCTGTTTTTT. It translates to CASSLGGSNTGELFF. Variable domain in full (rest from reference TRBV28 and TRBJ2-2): DVKVTQSSRYLVKRTGEKVFLECVQDMDHENMFWYRQDPGLGLRLIYFSYDVKMKEKGDIPEGYSVSREKKERFSLILESASTNQTSMYLCASSLGGSNTGELFFGEGSRLTVL.

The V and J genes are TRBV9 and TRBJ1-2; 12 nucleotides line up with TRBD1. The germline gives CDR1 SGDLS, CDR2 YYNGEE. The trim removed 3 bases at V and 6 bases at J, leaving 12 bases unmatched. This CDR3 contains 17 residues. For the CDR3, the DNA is TGTGCCAGCAGCGAGGTCGGGACAGGGGGCGCGGCCAATGGCTACACCTTC. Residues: CASSEVGTGGAANGYTF.

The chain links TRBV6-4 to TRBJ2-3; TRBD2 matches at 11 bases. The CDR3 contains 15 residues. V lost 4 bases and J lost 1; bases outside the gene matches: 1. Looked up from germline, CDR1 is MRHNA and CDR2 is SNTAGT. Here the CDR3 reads CASSVTSGGTDTQYF. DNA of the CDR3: TGTGCCAGCAGTGTGACTAGCGGGGGCACAGATACGCAGTATTTT.

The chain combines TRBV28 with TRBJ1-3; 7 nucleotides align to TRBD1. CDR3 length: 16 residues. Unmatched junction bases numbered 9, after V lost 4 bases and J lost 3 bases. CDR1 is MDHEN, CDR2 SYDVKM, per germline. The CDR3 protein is CASSSPGGGGGNTIYF. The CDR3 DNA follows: TGTGCCAGCAGTTCCCCCGGAGGGGGCGGTGGAAACACCATATATTTT.

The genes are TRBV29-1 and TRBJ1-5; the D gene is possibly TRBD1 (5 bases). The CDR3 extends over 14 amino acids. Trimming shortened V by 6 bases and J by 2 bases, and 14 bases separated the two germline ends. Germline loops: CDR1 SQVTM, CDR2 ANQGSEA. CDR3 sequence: CSVGGLSGNQPQHF. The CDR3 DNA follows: TGCAGCGTGGGGGGACTTTCGGGCAATCAGCCCCAGCATTTT.

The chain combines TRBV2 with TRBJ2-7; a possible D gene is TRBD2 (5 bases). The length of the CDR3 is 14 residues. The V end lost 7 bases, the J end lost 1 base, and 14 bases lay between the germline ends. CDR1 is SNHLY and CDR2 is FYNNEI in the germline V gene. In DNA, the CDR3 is TGTGCCAGCACCAGGAGCGGCCAGTCCTACGAGCAGTACTTC. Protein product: CASTRSGQSYEQYF. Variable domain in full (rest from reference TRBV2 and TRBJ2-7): EPEVTQTPSHQVTQMGQEVILRCVPISNHLYFYWYRQILGQKVEFLVSFYNNEISEKSEIFDDQFSVERPDGSNFTLKIRSTKLEDSAMYFCASTRSGQSYEQYFGPGTRLTVT.

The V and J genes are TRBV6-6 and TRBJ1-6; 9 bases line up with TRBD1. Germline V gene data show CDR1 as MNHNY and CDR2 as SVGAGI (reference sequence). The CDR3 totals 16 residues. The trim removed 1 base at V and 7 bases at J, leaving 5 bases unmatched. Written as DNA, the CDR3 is TGTGCCAGCAGTTACTTCGGGACAGGGATGAATTCACCCCTCCACTTT. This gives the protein CASSYFGTGMNSPLHF.

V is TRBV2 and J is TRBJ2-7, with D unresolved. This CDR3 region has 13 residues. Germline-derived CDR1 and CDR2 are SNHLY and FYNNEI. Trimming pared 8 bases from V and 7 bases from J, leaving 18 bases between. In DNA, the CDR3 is TGTGCCAGCCGAGAGCACGTAGTGCGTGAGCAGTACTTC. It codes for CASREHVVREQYF.